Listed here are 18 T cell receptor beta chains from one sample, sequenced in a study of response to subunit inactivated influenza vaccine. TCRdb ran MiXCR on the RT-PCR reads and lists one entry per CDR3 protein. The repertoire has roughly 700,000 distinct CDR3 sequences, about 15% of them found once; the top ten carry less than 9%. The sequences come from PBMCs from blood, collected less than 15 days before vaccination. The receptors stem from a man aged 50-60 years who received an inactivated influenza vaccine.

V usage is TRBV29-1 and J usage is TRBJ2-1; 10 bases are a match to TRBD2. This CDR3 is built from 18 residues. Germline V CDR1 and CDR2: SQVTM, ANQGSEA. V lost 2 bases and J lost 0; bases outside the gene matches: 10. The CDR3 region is CSVEIGTSVGSSYNEQFF. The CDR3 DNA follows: TGCAGCGTTGAAATAGGGACTAGCGTGGGGAGCTCCTACAATGAGCAGTTCTTC.

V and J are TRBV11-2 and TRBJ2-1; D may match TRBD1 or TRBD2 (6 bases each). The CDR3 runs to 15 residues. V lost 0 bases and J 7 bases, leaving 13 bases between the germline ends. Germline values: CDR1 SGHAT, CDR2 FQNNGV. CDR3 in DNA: TGTGCCAGCAGCTTAGATCACGGGGGCTATAATGAGCAGTTCTTC. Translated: CASSLDHGGYNEQFF.

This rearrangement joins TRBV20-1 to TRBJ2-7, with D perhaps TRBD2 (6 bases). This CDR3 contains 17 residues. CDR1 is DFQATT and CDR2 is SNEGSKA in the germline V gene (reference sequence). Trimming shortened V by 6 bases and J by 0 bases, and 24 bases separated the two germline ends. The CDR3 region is CSAKRARDFMSSYEQYF. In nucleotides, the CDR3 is TGCAGTGCCAAACGGGCCCGGGACTTCATGAGCTCCTACGAGCAGTACTTC.

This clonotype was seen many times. CDR3 DNA: TGTGCCAGCAGTTCTATGAGCGGGAGAAGTGTCCTCGAGCAGTTCTTC. Protein sequence: CASSSMSGRSVLEQFF. The J gene is TRBJ2-1, the V gene TRBV12-3 or TRBV12-4; 8 positions match TRBD2. V gave up 4 bases and J gave up 10 bases; unmatched junction bases: 15. CDR3 length: 16 amino acids.

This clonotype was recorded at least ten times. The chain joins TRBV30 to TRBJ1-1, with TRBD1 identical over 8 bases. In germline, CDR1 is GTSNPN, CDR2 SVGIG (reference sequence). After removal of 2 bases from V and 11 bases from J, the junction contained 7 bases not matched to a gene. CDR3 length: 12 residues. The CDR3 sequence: CAWSPRTGPAFF. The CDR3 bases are TGTGCCTGGAGTCCACGGACAGGGCCGGCTTTCTTT.

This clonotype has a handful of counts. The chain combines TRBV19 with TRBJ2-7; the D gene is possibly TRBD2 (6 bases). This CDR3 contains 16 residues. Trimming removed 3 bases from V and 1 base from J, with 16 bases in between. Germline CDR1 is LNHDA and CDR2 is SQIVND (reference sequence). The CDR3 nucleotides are TGTGCCAGTAGTATGGACCCGGGAGCGAATTCCTACGAGCAGTACTTC. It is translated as CASSMDPGANSYEQYF.

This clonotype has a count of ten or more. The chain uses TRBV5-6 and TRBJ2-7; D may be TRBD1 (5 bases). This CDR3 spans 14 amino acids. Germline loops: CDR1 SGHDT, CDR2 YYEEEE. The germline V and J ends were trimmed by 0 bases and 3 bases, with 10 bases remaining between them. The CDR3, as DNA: TGTGCCAGCAGCTTGGCGCAGGACAACTACGAGCAGTACTTC. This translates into CASSLAQDNYEQYF.

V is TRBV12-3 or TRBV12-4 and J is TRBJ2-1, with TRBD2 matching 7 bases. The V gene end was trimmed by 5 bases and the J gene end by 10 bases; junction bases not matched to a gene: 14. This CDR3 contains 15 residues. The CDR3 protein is CASSQMGGGTGEQFF. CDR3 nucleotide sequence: TGTGCCAGCAGTCAGATGGGGGGGGGGACTGGGGAGCAGTTCTTC.

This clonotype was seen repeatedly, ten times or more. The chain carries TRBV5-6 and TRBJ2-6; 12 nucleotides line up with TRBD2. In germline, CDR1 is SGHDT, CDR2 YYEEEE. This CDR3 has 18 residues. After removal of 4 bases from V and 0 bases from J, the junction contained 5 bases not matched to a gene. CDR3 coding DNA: TGTGCCAGCAGCCCTTGGACTAGCGGGGTCTCTGGGGCCAACGTCCTGACTTTC. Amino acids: CASSPWTSGVSGANVLTF.

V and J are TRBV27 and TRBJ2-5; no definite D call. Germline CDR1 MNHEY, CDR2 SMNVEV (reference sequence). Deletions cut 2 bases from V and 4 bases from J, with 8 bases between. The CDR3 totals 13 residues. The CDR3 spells CASSLIWGETQYF. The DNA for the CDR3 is TGTGCCAGCAGTTTAATATGGGGAGAGACCCAGTACTTC.

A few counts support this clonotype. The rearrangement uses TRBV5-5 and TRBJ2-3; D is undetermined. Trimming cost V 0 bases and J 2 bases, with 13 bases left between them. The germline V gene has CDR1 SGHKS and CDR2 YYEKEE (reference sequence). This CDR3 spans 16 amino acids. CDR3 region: CASSLVSGVYTDTQYF. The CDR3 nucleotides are TGTGCCAGCAGCTTGGTTTCCGGAGTTTACACAGATACGCAGTATTTT.

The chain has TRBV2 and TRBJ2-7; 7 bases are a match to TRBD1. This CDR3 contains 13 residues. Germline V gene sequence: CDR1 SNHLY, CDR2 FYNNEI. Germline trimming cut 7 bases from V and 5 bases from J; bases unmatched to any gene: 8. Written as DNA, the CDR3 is TGTGCCAGCAAGGACAGGCTTTTCCACGAGCAGTACTTC. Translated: CASKDRLFHEQYF.

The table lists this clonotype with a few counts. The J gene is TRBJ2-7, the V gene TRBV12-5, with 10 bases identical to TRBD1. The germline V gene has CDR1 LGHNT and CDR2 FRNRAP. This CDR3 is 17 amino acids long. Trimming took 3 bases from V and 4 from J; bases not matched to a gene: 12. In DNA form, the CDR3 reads TGTGCTAGTGGTTTTGCAGCGACAGGGGGCCGTGTGTACGAGCAGTACTTC. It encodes CASGFAATGGRVYEQYF. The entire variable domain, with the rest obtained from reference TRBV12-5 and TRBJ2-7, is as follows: DARVTQTPRHKVTEMGQEVTMRCQPILGHNTVFWYRQTMMQGLELLAYFRNRAPLDDSGMPKDRFSAEMPDATLATLKIQPSEPRDSAVYFCASGFAATGGRVYEQYFGPGTRLTVT.

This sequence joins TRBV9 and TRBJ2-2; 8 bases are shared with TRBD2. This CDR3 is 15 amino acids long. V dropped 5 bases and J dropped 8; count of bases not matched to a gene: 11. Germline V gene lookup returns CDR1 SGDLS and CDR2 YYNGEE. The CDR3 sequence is CASRKGGTSFGELFF. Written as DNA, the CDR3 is TGTGCCAGCAGAAAGGGGGGGACTAGTTTTGGGGAGCTGTTTTTT.

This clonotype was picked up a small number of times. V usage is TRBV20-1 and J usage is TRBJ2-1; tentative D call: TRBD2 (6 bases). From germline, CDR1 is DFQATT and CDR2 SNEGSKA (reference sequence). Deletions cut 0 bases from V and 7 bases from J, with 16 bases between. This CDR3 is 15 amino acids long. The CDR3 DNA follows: TGCAGTGCTAGAGATCGGCCTTCGACTAGGAATGAGCAGTTCTTC. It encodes CSARDRPSTRNEQFF.

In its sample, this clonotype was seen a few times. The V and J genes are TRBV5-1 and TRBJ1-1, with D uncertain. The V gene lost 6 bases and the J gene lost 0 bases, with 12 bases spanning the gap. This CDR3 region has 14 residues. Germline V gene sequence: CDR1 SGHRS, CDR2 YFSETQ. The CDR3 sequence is CASNDGNMNTEAFF. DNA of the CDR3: TGCGCCAGCAACGACGGAAATATGAACACTGAAGCTTTCTTT.

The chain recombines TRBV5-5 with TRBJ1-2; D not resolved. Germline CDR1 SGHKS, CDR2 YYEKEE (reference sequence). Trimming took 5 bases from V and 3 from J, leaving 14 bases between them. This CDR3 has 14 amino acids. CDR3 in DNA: TGTGCCAGCAGACGGCCGGGGATTGACTATGGCTACACCTTC. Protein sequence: CASRRPGIDYGYTF.

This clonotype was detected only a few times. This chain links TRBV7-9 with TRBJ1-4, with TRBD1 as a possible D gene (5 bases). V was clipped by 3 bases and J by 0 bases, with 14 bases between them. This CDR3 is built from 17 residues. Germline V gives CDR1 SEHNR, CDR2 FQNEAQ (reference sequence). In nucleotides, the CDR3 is TGTGCCAGCAGCTTTGTCCCGGGACTTGCAACTAATGAAAAACTGTTTTTT. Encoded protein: CASSFVPGLATNEKLFF.